One T cell receptor beta chain is described in this entry. Its antigen is unknown. This sample stems from a study of CD8+ T cells in alopecia areata. Extraction and reverse transcription of RNA yielded cDNA as the sequencing template. The data were produced by immunoSEQ multiplex PCR, yet TCRdb's version contains in-frame clones alone and is incomplete. The sample has 140,000 or so clones, around two thirds seen once. Overall study findings and caveats: In lesional scalp, particularly from alopecia totalis/universalis, clonality was higher than in normal scalp.

Sorted populations comprised CD4+ and CD8+ T cells obtained from PBMCs. With 5 bases clipped from V and 5 bases from J, the junction kept 5 bases outside the gene matches. Per germline, CDR1 LNHDA and CDR2 SQIVND (reference sequence). CDR3 length equals 14 residues. The receptor comes from a human donor in good health. The chain carries TRBV19 and TRBJ2-7; 11 nucleotides line up with TRBD1. The sequenced sample was CD8+ T cells sorted from blood. The CDR3 nucleotides are TGTGCCAGTAGTCCCCAGGGACAGGGGGACGAGCAGTACTTC. This encodes CASSPQGQGDEQYF.